This T cell receptor (beta chain) is drawn from a study of blood T cell repertoires in COVID-19. Study as a whole: Sites across the United States, Italy and Spain contributed samples from acute and convalescent COVID-19. T cells, B-cell-depleted T cells, or PBMCs provided the cDNA or gDNA that served as material.

In the original processing: For nucleated cells, counts were estimated from reference gene primer amplification. The table came from immunoSEQ multiplex PCR; TCRdb's copy has only in-frame clones and leaves some out. Clonal size and the V and J genes are those of that table, whereas D and trimming came from the DNA. This table has roughly 66,000 clones, 82% appearing once. Trimming took 3 bases from V and 1 from J; bases not matched to a gene: 15. The CDR3 runs 18 residues. Germline V gene lookup returns CDR1 SGHRS and CDR2 YFSETQ. This TCR came from a man aged 55 to 69 with acute or convalescent COVID-19. The specimen sequenced was peripheral blood. This rearrangement joins TRBV5-1 to TRBJ1-1; 7 bases align to TRBD1. CDR3 sequence: CASSSKQGFRDENTEAFF. DNA of the CDR3: TGCGCCAGCAGCTCAAAACAGGGGTTCCGGGACGAGAACACTGAAGCTTTCTTT.